Below, 17 T cell receptor beta chains from the same sample are listed, as sequenced in a study of blood T cell repertoires in COVID-19. TCRdb's copy holds only in-frame clones and misses some; the assay was immunoSEQ multiplex PCR. In the table there are more than 250,000 clones, more than 70% of which are singletons. The sequenced sample consisted of peripheral blood. The origin of the receptors is a man aged 18 to 29 who had recovered from COVID-19.

V usage is TRBV19 and J usage is TRBJ2-2; TRBD2 aligns across 9 bases. The CDR3 runs to 16 residues. Trimming took 0 bases from V and 7 from J; bases not matched to a gene: 6. CDR1 is LNHDA, CDR2 SQIVND, per germline (reference sequence). The CDR3 protein is CASSIDASGASGELFF. DNA for the CDR3: TGTGCCAGTAGTATAGATGCTAGCGGGGCGAGCGGGGAGCTGTTTTTT.

The V and J genes are TRBV7-9 and TRBJ2-5, with TRBD1 matching over 12 bases. Trimming cost V 6 bases and J 5 bases; bases outside gene matches: 7. The CDR3 totals 15 residues. Germline CDR1 and CDR2: SEHNR and FQNEAQ (reference sequence). The CDR3 bases are TGTGCCAGCAGTCCCCGGGACAGGGGGCGGGAGACCCAGTACTTC. This codes for CASSPRDRGRETQYF. Complete variable domain (other parts from reference TRBV7-9 and TRBJ2-5): DTGVSQNPRHKITKRGQNVTFRCDPISEHNRLYWYRQTLGQGPEFLTYFQNEAQLEKSRLLSDRFSAERPKGSFSTLEIQRTEQGDSAMYLCASSPRDRGRETQYFGPGTRLLVL.

This sequence joins TRBV2 and TRBJ2-7, with a tentative D call TRBD2 (5 bases). The CDR3 spans 15 residues. The V end lost 4 bases, the J end lost 3 bases, and 16 bases lay between the germline ends. Germline lookup yields CDR1 SNHLY and CDR2 FYNNEI. The CDR3 sequence is CASSVRGSLFYEQYF. CDR3 DNA sequence: TGTGCCAGCAGTGTGCGAGGGAGTCTTTTCTACGAGCAGTACTTC.

The CDR3 loop reads CSVLTGGNTGELFF. CDR3 coding DNA: TGCAGCGTGCTGACAGGAGGGAACACCGGGGAGCTGTTTTTT. The chain has TRBV29-1 and TRBJ2-2; possibly TRBD1 for D (6 bases). V gave up 6 bases and J gave up 1 base, with 12 bases separating them. The CDR3 extends over 14 amino acids. Germline values: CDR1 SQVTM, CDR2 ANQGSEA.

On this clone itself: A junction boundary mismatches the germline segment, possibly from a read error. J is TRBJ1-1 and V is TRBV6-1; 7 nucleotides align to TRBD1. CDR3 length: 15 residues. Germline CDR1 MNHNS, CDR2 SASEGT. In nucleotides, the CDR3 is TGTGCCAGCAGCGAAGGGGGCAATAAGAACACTGAAGCTTTCTTT. This translates into CASSEGGNKNTEAFF.

J is TRBJ1-4 and V is TRBV27; 9 positions match TRBD1. The V gene end was trimmed by 4 bases and the J gene end by 8 bases; junction bases not matched to a gene: 5. The CDR3 has 14 residues. The germline V gene has CDR1 MNHEY and CDR2 SMNVEV (reference sequence). This CDR3 reads CASSSGTGNEKLFF. CDR3 nucleotides: TGTGCCAGCAGTTCCGGGACAGGGAACGAAAAACTGTTTTTT.

This clone was recorded only once. The V gene is TRBV10-3, the J gene TRBJ2-3; D is perhaps TRBD2 (6 bases). Trimming removed 4 bases from V and 4 bases from J, with 15 bases in between. Germline CDR1 reads ENHRY; CDR2 reads SYGVKD. This CDR3 spans 15 amino acids. Written as DNA, the CDR3 is TGTGCCATCAGTGGTGGTAGCGGTACGTCAGATACGCAGTATTTT. Encoded protein: CAISGGSGTSDTQYF.

The chain is built from TRBV20-1 and TRBJ1-1; D perhaps matches TRBD1 (6 bases). Per germline, CDR1 DFQATT and CDR2 SNEGSKA (reference sequence). The V gene lost 3 bases and the J gene lost 6 bases, with 23 bases spanning the gap. The CDR3 is 16 residues long. CDR3 sequence (DNA): TGCAGTGCTAGTATACTGGGGGCCATATCATCCTCTGAAGCTTTCTTT. This sequence encodes CSASILGAISSSEAFF.

The chain uses TRBV4-3 and TRBJ1-2; D might be TRBD1 (5 bases). V was cut by 2 bases and J by 5 bases, with 9 bases left in between. The CDR3 totals 13 residues. Germline CDR1 is LGHNA and CDR2 is YSLEER. The chain's CDR3 is CASSQKAGYGYTF. The CDR3 region has the DNA TGCGCCAGCAGCCAAAAGGCAGGGTATGGCTACACCTTC.

In this sample, this clone turned up once. The chain has TRBV5-1 and TRBJ2-1; 9 positions match TRBD2. This CDR3 contains 16 residues. The germline V gene has CDR1 SGHRS and CDR2 YFSETQ. Trimming removed 4 bases from V and 2 bases from J; junction bases left unmatched: 7. This CDR3 is CASSPIAGAPYNEQFF. CDR3 DNA sequence: TGCGCCAGCAGCCCGATAGCGGGAGCTCCCTACAATGAGCAGTTCTTC.

The chain joins TRBV5-8 to TRBJ2-7; D perhaps matches TRBD2 (6 bases). Trimming pared 3 bases from V and 5 bases from J, leaving 15 bases between. Germline-derived CDR1 and CDR2 are SGHTS and YDEGEE. This CDR3 region has 14 residues. The CDR3 nucleotides are TGTGCCAGCAGCTCCCGAACCGGGGAGGACGAGCAGTACTTC. Its protein product is CASSSRTGEDEQYF. Looking up the rest from reference TRBV5-8 and TRBJ2-7 gives the full variable domain: EAGVTQSPTHLIKTRGQQATLRCSPISGHTSVYWYQQALGLGLQFLLWYDEGEERNRGNFPPRFSGRQFPNYSSELNVNALELEDSALYLCASSSRTGEDEQYFGPGTRLTVT.

The V and J genes are TRBV18 and TRBJ1-3, with D unclear. Germline V lookup: CDR1 KGHSH, CDR2 LQKENI. The CDR3 is 16 residues long. V lost 4 bases, J lost 0 bases, and 13 bases lay in between. CDR3 residues: CASSLSAQSSGNTIYF. In DNA, the CDR3 is TGTGCCAGCTCACTTTCCGCCCAGTCCTCTGGAAACACCATATATTTT.

The chain has TRBV7-9 and TRBJ2-3; 8 nucleotides align to TRBD1. The junction had 7 bases not matched to a gene; V was cut back by 5 bases and J by 0 bases. Germline loops: CDR1 SEHNR, CDR2 FQNEAQ (reference sequence). The CDR3 has 16 amino acids. Here the CDR3 reads CASSLHRGTSTDTQYF. CDR3 in DNA: TGTGCCAGCAGCCTCCACAGGGGGACTAGCACAGATACGCAGTATTTT.

The J gene is TRBJ1-5, the V gene TRBV3-1 (or the pseudogene TRBV3-2); weak D call: TRBD1 (5 bases). In germline, CDR1 is LGHDT, CDR2 YNNKEL (reference sequence). The CDR3 totals 13 residues. The V and J ends lost 4 bases and 7 bases respectively, with 11 bases between them. This CDR3 reads CASSLPGYQPQHF. In DNA, the CDR3 is TGTGCCAGCAGCCTTCCAGGGTACCAGCCCCAGCATTTT.

The chain links TRBV4-1 to TRBJ2-6, with 7 bases identical to TRBD1. Germline V lookup: CDR1 MGHRA, CDR2 YSYEKL. V lost 1 base and J lost 0; bases outside the gene matches: 6. This CDR3 contains 18 residues. The CDR3 nucleotides read TGCGCCAGCAGCCAAGCCGAGGGACAGTACTCTGGGGCCAACGTCCTGACTTTC. This sequence encodes CASSQAEGQYSGANVLTF.

CDR3 sequence reads: CASSFGTVGEKLFF. The CDR3 DNA follows: TGTGCCAGCAGTTTCGGGACAGTGGGCGAAAAACTGTTTTTT. The chain has TRBV27 and TRBJ1-4; 7 bases are a match to TRBD1. V lost 3 bases and J lost 8; bases outside the gene matches: 6. This CDR3 is 14 amino acids long. Germline CDR1 reads MNHEY; CDR2 reads SMNVEV (reference sequence).

The rearrangement joins TRBV2 to TRBJ1-2; D is uncertain. V lost 6 bases and J 6 bases, leaving 11 bases between the germline ends. This CDR3 comprises 12 residues. Germline CDR1 SNHLY, CDR2 FYNNEI. The CDR3 loop reads CASSPTTDGYTF. CDR3 bases: TGTGCCAGCAGCCCGACAACCGATGGCTACACCTTC.